This T cell receptor beta chain came from a study of T cell clusters in autoimmune cytopenias (dated by TCRdb to the late 2010s). For the study in its entirety: Of the approximately 42 healthy donor controls, 22 were female, and the group had a mean age of roughly 56 years and a median age of about 62 years. A median TRB sequencing depth of 50,000 or so reads per sample was reached, and a median of 2,350 distinct TRB clonotypes per sample was obtained. The study aimed to test whether autoimmune cytopenia patients carry a disease-specific immune repertoire signature usable as a blood-based biomarker. The comparison group for autoimmune hepatitis repertoires was some 22 healthy donors matched for age and sex. In autoimmune cytopenia patients, peripheral blood TRB and IGH repertoires were sequenced during active disease and over treatment follow-up, together with healthy, CLL and autoimmune hepatitis controls. For primary cytopenia the controls were 25 to 30 age-matched healthy donors, whereas for secondary cytopenia the controls were approximately 15 age-matched CLL patients. What the study reported, not specific to this receptor: Shifts in the TRB repertoire, including less even repertoires in secondary cytopenia and CLL, were mostly a reflection of lymphoma bias and not of autoimmunity. Healthy donors showed approximately 3-fold more exclusive TRB clusters than active autoimmune hepatitis patients, consistent with an autoimmunity-wide signature. The cluster-lack signature was not observed for secondary cytopenia versus CLL, as the signature was apparently masked by the dominant lymphoma-associated repertoire. The GLIPH analysis suggested a lack of physiological T cell clusters in primary autoimmune cytopenia patients, since around 56 clusters were exclusive to healthy donors whereas some 18 were exclusive to patients. The T cell clusters were defined only in silico, and the functional role of the clusters still needed to be validated experimentally.

CDR3 length: 18 amino acids, cysteine to phenylalanine. The entry carries no DNA sequence. As encoded in the germline V gene, CDR1 is MNHEY while CDR2 is SVGAGI. To amplify TRB rearrangements, a touch-down multiplex PCR protocol was run with the TRB-A and TRB-B primer pools combined in a single tube. Illumina adapters and sample indices were added to the amplicons through two consecutive PCR reactions performed with Phusion HS II polymerase. After gel purification with the NucleoSpin Gel and PCR Clean-up kit, the amplicons were quantified by Qubit and checked for quality on an Agilent 2100 Bioanalyzer. Libraries were sequenced on an Illumina MiSeq using 600-cycle, single-indexed, paired-end runs. The authors processed their data as follows. TRB reads were aligned and assembled with MiXCR version 2.1.12 using the default MiXCR reference library. A clone was defined by each unique CDR3 nucleotide sequence, and the analysis included only productive sequences with two or more reads. Repertoire diversity was assessed with alpha-parameterized diversity profiles (alpha 0 to 5), including the Shannon (alpha 1) and Simpson (alpha 2) indices, which were computed with an R script. Combinatorial TRB VJ usage was calculated with the tcR package and was compared between cohorts by principal component analysis performed with ade4. TCRbeta CDR3s were clustered with GLIPH on cohort pairs matched by age and read depth, and cluster frequencies were compared by Wilcoxon test. Once TCRdb had reprocessed the reads, it stored one entry per CDR3 protein sequence and supplied no DNA. For this entry, the V and J calls and clone size follow TCRdb and not the study's own pipeline. This sample's listing comprises approximately 12,000 distinct CDR3 sequences. About 3.5% of the sample belongs to the ten largest clones.

Turning to this clonotype: There is no known antigen for this receptor.

For each sample, TRB amplification used 200 to 300 ng of peripheral blood genomic DNA, equal to some 37,000 genome equivalents. The sample was also linked to a second study, of T cell repertoires in aging, cancer and after chemotherapy. From the second report: Six donor age groups were covered, ranging from 30 or younger up to 70 or older, and each group contained at least three individuals. Control TCR repertoires from healthy donors were recorded over several months to years, and clear clonal overlap was observed across re-sampling. The complete dataset included about 8.8 million TCR reads. Untreated patients with hematological or solid cancers showed significantly lower blood TCR diversity and higher clonality than age-matched healthy donors. In healthy donors, the decline in TCR diversity with age was mainly due to loss of richness, whereas in cancer patients loss of evenness also played a role. Median generation probability increased over the chemotherapy interval in both cancer cohorts, suggesting repertoire reconstitution through rebound thymic output. According to the authors, the repertoire data do not allow conclusions to be drawn about immunological memory after chemotherapy. To look at immunoaging and at how T cells reconstitute after chemotherapy, the study profiled TCR beta repertoires in peripheral blood from both healthy donors and cancer patients. The cohort comprised around 210 cancer patients, 94 with hematological and approximately 120 with solid cancers, plus 95 healthy donors as a reference group. Processing of the TRB sequences was carried out with MiXCR versions 2.12 and 3.0.5. The repertoire metrics were Shannon diversity, evenness, clonality (defined as one minus evenness), and alpha-parameterized diversity profiles covering alpha 0 to 5. The IGoR algorithm was used to calculate generation probabilities of clones in the paired pre- and post-chemotherapy samples.

Sequences were obtained from peripheral blood. This clonotype originated in a human donor in good health. The chain links TRBV6-5 with TRBJ1-1. The CDR3 region: CASRSAGGSRAMNTEAFF.